This T cell receptor beta chain was sequenced in a study of T cells after yellow fever vaccination. As for the study in general: Fractions containing few cells were prepared with SMART-Seq v4 Ultra Low Input.

TCRdb passed the 5' RACE reads through MiXCR, listing each CDR3 protein once. The sample lists a few hundred thousand distinct CDR3 sequences; roughly 4.3% were seen once. This clonotype was picked up many times. Its specificity is not known. The CDR3 totals 16 residues. The germline V and J ends were trimmed by 6 bases and 1 base, with 17 bases remaining between them. General study points: Weaker, the secondary response peaked sooner, at day 5 versus 15.

This chain connects TRBV12-3 or TRBV12-4 to TRBJ2-3; D not resolved. The origin of this receptor is a man aged 18 to 30 who received the YFV17D yellow fever vaccine. The source was PBMCs, collected 5 days after the yellow fever booster vaccination. The CDR3 loop is CASSPRAVLGTDTQYF. As DNA, the CDR3 is TGTGCCAGCAGCCCCCGAGCCGTTCTAGGCACAGATACGCAGTATTTT.